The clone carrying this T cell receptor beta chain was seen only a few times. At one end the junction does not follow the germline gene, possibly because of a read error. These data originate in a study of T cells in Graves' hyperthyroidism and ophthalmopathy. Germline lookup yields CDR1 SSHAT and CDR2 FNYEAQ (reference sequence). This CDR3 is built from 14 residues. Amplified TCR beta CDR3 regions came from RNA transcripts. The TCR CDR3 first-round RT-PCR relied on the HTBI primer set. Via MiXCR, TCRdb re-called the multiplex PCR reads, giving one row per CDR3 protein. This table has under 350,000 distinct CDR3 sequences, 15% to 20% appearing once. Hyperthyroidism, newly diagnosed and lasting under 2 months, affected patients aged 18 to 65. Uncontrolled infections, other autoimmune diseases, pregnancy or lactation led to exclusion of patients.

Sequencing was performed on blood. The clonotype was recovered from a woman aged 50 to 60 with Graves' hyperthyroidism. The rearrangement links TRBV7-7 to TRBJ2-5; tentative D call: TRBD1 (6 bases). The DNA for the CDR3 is TGTGCTAGCAGCTCCGGGACAACCCAAGAGACCCAGTACTTC. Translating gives CASSSGTTQETQYF.